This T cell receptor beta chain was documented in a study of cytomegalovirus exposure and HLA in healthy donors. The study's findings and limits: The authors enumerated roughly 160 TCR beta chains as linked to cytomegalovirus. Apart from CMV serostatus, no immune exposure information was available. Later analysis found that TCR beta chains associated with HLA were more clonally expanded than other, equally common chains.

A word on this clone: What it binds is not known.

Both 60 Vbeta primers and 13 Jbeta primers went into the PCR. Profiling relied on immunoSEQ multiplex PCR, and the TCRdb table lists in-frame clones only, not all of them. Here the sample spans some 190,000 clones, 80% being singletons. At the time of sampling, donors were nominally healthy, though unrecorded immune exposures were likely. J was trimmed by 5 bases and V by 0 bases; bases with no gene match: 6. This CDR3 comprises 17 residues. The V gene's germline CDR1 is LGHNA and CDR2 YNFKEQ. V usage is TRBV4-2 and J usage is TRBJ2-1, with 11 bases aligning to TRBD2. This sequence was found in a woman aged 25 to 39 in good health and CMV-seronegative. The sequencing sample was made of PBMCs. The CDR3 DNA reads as TGTGCCAGCAGCCAAGATCTGGGGACTAGCGGTCACAATGAGCAGTTCTTC. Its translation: CASSQDLGTSGHNEQFF.